The present entry profiles one TCR beta chain with its context. These data originate in a study of blood T cell repertoires in COVID-19. Profiling relied on immunoSEQ multiplex PCR, and the TCRdb table lists in-frame clones only, not all of them. The data hold 30,000 to 40,000 clones, with around four fifths observed a single time. Material for sequencing was peripheral blood. The source is a man in his fifties or sixties with active COVID-19.

The CDR3 region has the DNA TGTGCCAGCAGTTCGGACATTCTGGCCGGGGAGCTGTTTTTT. The encoded protein is CASSSDILAGELFF. The chain joins TRBV27 to TRBJ2-2; D possibly corresponds to TRBD1 (5 bases). This CDR3 is built from 14 residues. Trimming shortened V by 4 bases and J by 6 bases, and 12 bases separated the two germline ends. CDR1 is MNHEY and CDR2 is SMNVEV in the germline V gene (reference sequence).